This T cell receptor beta chain comes out of a study of a mutant IDH1 vaccine in newly diagnosed glioma. Study summary: Standard pretreatment was either radiotherapy, temozolomide, or, for most, radiochemotherapy with temozolomide.

Measured with immunoSEQ multiplex PCR; TCRdb has only the in-frame clones, and not every one. Of approximately 92,000 clones in the sample, around 80% were seen once. With regard to this clone: What it binds is not known.

Time point here: baseline, week 1 (first vaccination visit). Treatment meaning: pre-vaccination baseline after standard-of-care therapy. Broader study findings: Changes in top peripheral clonotypes did not appear linked to pseudoprogression. Vaccination induced immune responses in around 93% of patients.

From germline, CDR1 is SEHNR and CDR2 FQNEAQ (reference sequence). This CDR3 spans 12 amino acids. V lost 7 bases, J lost 7 bases, and 5 bases stayed unmatched. Here the sequenced sample was PBMCs, taken from a glioma patient treated with radiotherapy, temozolomide or both. The TCR sequence derives from a middle-aged man with glioma. The gene calls are TRBV7-9 and TRBJ1-2; 8 bases are a match to TRBD1. CDR3 sequence (DNA): TGTGCCAGCACTCAGGGGGCAGCTGGCTACACCTTC. It yields the protein CASTQGAAGYTF.